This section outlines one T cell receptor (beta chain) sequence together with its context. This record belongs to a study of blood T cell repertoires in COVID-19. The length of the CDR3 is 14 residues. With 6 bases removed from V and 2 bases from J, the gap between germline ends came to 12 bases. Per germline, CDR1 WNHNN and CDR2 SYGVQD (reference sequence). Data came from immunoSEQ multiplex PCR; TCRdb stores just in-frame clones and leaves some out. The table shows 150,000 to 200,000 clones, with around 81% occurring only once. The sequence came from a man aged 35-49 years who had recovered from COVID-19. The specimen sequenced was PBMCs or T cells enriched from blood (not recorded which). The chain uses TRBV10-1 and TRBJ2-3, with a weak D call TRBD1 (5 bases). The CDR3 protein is CASSQGRVTDTQYF. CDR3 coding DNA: TGCGCCAGCAGCCAGGGAAGGGTCACAGATACGCAGTATTTT.